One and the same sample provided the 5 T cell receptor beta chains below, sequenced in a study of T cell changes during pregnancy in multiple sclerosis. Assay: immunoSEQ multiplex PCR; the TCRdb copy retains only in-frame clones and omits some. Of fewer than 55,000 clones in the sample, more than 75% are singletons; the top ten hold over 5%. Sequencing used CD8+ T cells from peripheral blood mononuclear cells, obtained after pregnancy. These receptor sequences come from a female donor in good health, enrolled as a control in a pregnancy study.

The CDR3 reads CASSLTSAANYGYTF. The CDR3 bases are TGTGCCAGCAGCTTAACCAGTGCAGCTAACTATGGCTACACCTTC. This rearrangement joins TRBV7-9 to TRBJ1-2; D unclear. V lost 2 bases and J lost 0, with 10 bases in between. This CDR3 is 15 amino acids long. Germline V gene data show CDR1 as SEHNR and CDR2 as FQNEAQ (reference sequence).

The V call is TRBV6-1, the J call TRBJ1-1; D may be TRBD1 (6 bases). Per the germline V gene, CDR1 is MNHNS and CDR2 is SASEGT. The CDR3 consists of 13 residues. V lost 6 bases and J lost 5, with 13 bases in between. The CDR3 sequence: CASSPDSGTEAFF. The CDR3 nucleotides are TGTGCCAGCAGCCCGGACAGTGGAACTGAAGCTTTCTTT.

CDR3 sequence (DNA): TGTGCCAGCAGCTTGGACAGCCAAGAGACCCAGTACTTC. Translation: CASSLDSQETQYF. This chain links TRBV7-9 with TRBJ2-5; possible D gene TRBD1, 6 bases. CDR1 and CDR2 from the germline V gene are SEHNR and FQNEAQ (reference sequence). V shed 3 bases and J shed 1 base, with 6 bases lying between them. The CDR3 has 13 residues.

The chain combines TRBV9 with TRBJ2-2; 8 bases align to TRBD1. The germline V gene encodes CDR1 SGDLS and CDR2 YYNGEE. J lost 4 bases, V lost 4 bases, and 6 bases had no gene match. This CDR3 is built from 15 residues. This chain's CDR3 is CASSSGQGSTGELFF. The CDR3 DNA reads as TGTGCCAGCAGCTCCGGACAGGGTAGCACCGGGGAGCTGTTTTTT. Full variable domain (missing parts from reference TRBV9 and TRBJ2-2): DSGVTQTPKHLITATGQRVTLRCSPRSGDLSVYWYQQSLDQGLQFLIQYYNGEERAKGNILERFSAQQFPDLHSELNLSSLELGDSALYFCASSSGQGSTGELFFGEGSRLTVL.

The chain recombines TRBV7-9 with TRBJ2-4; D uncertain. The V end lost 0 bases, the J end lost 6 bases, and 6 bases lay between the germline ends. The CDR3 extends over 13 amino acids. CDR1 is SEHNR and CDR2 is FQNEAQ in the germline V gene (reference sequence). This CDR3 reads CASSLALGNIQYF. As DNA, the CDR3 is TGTGCCAGCAGCTTAGCGCTAGGAAACATTCAGTACTTC.